This T cell receptor (beta chain) originates from a study of vaccination effects on CD4 cells after COVID-19. The V gene's germline CDR1 is MNHEY and CDR2 SVGAGI. V trimming: 5 bases; J trimming: 8 bases; junction bases outside the gene matches: 4. The CDR3 contains 12 residues. Antigen-specific CD4+ T cells were expanded with viral peptide pools in the ViraFEST assay before sequencing. Culture lasted 10 days before CD4+ T cell isolation. Vaccination of participants consisted of two doses of either the BNT162b2 or mRNA-1273 vaccine. Researchers swapped half the medium for IL-2 medium on both days 3 and 7. Some clones are missing from TCRdb's copy, which holds only in-frame ones; the method was immunoSEQ multiplex PCR. The sample has tens of thousands of clones; around two thirds are singletons. This clone was counted between two and nine times. Its cognate antigen is unknown.

The chain links TRBV6-5 to TRBJ1-2; 8 bases map to TRBD1. The sequences come from CD4+ T cells from PBMCs cultured with HCoV-229E spike peptides, collected after COVID-19 vaccination. The sequence was collected from a human donor who received a COVID-19 vaccine. CDR3 nucleotides: TGTGCCAGCAGTACGACAGGGGACGGCTACACCTTC. Encoded protein: CASSTTGDGYTF.